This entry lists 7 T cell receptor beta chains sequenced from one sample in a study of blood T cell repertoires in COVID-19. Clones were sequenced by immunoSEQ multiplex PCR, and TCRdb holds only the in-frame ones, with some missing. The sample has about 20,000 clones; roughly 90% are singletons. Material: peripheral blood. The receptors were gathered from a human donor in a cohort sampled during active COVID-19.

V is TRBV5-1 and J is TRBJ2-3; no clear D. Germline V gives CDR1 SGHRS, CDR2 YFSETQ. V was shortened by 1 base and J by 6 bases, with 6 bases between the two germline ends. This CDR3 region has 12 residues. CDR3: CASSLLMDTQYF. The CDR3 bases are TGCGCCAGCAGCTTGTTAATGGATACGCAGTATTTT.

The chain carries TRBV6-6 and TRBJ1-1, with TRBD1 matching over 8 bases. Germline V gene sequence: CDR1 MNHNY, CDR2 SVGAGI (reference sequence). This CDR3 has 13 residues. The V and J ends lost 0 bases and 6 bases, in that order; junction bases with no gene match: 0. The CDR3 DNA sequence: TGTGCCAGCAGTTACTCGGACAGGGCTGAAGCTTTCTTT. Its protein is CASSYSDRAEAFF.

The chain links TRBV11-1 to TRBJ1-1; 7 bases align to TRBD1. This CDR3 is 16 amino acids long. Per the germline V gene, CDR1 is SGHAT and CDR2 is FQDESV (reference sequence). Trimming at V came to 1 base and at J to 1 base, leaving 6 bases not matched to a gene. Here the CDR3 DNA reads TGTGCCAGCAGCTTAGAAGTAGGGGGCGCGAACACTGAAGCTTTCTTT. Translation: CASSLEVGGANTEAFF.

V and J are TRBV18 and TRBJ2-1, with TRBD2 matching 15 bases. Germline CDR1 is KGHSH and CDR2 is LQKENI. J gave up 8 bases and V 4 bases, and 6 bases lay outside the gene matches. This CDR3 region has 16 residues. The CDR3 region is CASSLGTSGGSYEQFF. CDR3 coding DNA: TGTGCCAGCTCACTCGGGACTAGCGGGGGGTCCTATGAGCAGTTCTTC.

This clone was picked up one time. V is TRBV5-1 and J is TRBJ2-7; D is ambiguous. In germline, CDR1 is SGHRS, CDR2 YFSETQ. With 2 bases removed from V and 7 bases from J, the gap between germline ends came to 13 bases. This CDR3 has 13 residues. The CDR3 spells CASSLPQSREQYF. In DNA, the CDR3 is TGCGCCAGCAGCTTACCACAGAGCCGGGAGCAGTACTTC.

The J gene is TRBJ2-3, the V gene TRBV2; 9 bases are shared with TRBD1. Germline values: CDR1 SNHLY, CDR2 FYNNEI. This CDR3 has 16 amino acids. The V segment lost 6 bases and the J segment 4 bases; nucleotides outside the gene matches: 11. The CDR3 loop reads CASRHPGTGFPDTQYF. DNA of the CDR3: TGTGCCAGCAGACACCCCGGGACAGGGTTCCCAGATACGCAGTATTTT.

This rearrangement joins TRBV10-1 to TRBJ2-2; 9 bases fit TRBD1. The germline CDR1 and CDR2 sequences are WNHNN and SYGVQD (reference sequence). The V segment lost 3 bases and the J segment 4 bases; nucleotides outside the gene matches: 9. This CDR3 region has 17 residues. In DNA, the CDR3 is TGCGCCAGCAGTGATCGAGGACAGGGGCGCGGCACCGGGGAGCTGTTTTTT. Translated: CASSDRGQGRGTGELFF.